The rows below give T cell receptor beta chains drawn from one sample of a study of T-cell memory formation after mild COVID-19. One entry per CDR3 protein, called by TCRdb with MiXCR from the 5' RACE reads. This table holds roughly 130,000 distinct CDR3 sequences, about 6% found once. Sequenced material: PBMCs or a T cell subset sorted from them (not recorded which). The source of these receptors is an adult woman who had mild COVID-19 (a few samples of this study predate the infection). Cell type and time point are not known. Both conserved end residues are part of each CDR3. The D gene is left open where the match is weak. The size field is filled for only some rows; it gives once, few, many or a size class.

>TRBD2|few|TRBJ2-1|TRBV5-1
CASSSTSGVWGEQFF
TGCGCCAGCAGCTCTACTAGCGGGGTTTGGGGTGAGCAGTTCTTC
>NA|NA|TRBJ1-2|TRBV12-3/TRBV12-4
CASSQSQDYGYTF
TGTGCCAGCAGCCAATCACAGGACTATGGCTACACCTTC
>NA|NA|TRBJ2-7|TRBV7-9
CASSFRQGEQYF
TGTGCCAGCAGCTTCCGCCAGGGCGAGCAGTACTTC
>NA|many|TRBJ2-2|TRBV20-1
CSASSETNTGELFF
TGCAGTGCTTCTAGCGAGACGAACACCGGGGAGCTGTTTTTT
>TRBD2|NA|TRBJ2-3|TRBV6-5
CASRGLAGGRADTQYF
TGTGCCAGCAGAGGCCTAGCGGGGGGTAGGGCAGATACGCAGTATTTT
>NA|NA|TRBJ2-3|TRBV14
CASSQNFARGADTQYF
TGTGCCAGCAGCCAAAACTTCGCTCGCGGGGCAGATACGCAGTATTTT
>NA|NA|TRBJ2-3|TRBV27
CASSFRFSSTDTQYF
TGTGCCAGCAGTTTTCGATTCTCTAGCACAGATACGCAGTATTTT
>TRBD2|NA|TRBJ2-7|TRBV7-2
CASSLNTASGTYEQYF
TGTGCCAGCAGCTTAAACACGGCTAGCGGGACCTACGAGCAGTACTTC
>TRBD2|many|TRBJ2-7|TRBV12-3/TRBV12-4
CASSLKAGLITYEQYF
TGTGCCAGCAGTTTAAAAGCGGGACTGATTACCTACGAGCAGTACTTC
>TRBD1|few|TRBJ1-6|TRBV10-3
CAIRQGPNSPLHF
TGTGCCATCCGACAGGGCCCAAATTCACCCCTCCACTTT
>TRBD2|few|TRBJ2-7|TRBV5-1
CASSQTSQAEQYF
TGCGCCAGCAGCCAGACTAGCCAGGCCGAGCAGTACTTC
>NA|many|TRBJ2-2|TRBV7-9
CASSLARTWRELFF
TGTGCCAGCAGCTTAGCGAGGACCTGGAGGGAGCTGTTTTTT
>TRBD1|many|TRBJ1-2|TRBV29-1
CSVETGGSGYTF
TGCAGCGTTGAGACAGGGGGCAGTGGCTACACCTTC
>NA|NA|TRBJ1-1|TRBV21-1
CASRAPTEAFF
TGTGCCAGCAGGGCCCCCACTGAAGCTTTCTTT
>NA|few|TRBJ2-7|TRBV3-1
CASSQDSQGRKQYF
TGTGCCAGCAGCCAAGATTCACAGGGTAGGAAGCAGTACTTC
>NA|NA|TRBJ2-7|TRBV12-3/TRBV12-4
CASRKTSGVYEQYF
TGTGCCAGCAGGAAGACCTCGGGGGTGTACGAGCAGTACTTC
>TRBD2|many|TRBJ2-3|TRBV7-8
CASSLWRGGSRDTQYF
TGTGCCAGCAGCTTATGGAGAGGCGGGAGCAGGGATACGCAGTATTTT
>NA|NA|TRBJ1-2|TRBV19
CASSIPVYGYTF
TGTGCCAGTAGTATCCCCGTCTATGGCTACACCTTC
>TRBD1|many|TRBJ2-5|TRBV7-2
CASSVGQGNIIETQYF
TGTGCCAGCAGCGTAGGACAGGGGAATATTATCGAGACCCAGTACTTC
>NA|NA|TRBJ1-1|TRBV27
CASSPISGTEAFF
TGTGCCAGCAGTCCGATATCTGGCACTGAAGCTTTCTTT
>NA|few|TRBJ2-4|TRBV7-9
CASSSFTVLTKNIQYF
TGTGCCAGCAGCTCTTTCACCGTTTTAACCAAAAACATTCAGTACTTC
>TRBD2|NA|TRBJ2-3|TRBV24-1
CATSDFWGGDTQYF
TGTGCCACCAGTGATTTCTGGGGAGGGGATACGCAGTATTTT
>TRBD2|few|TRBJ2-1|TRBV20-1
CSAMAPGLAAYNEQFF
TGCAGTGCTATGGCTCCCGGACTAGCGGCCTACAATGAGCAGTTCTTC
>NA|many|TRBJ2-7|TRBV4-1
CASSQDFSSYEQYF
TGCGCCAGCAGCCAAGATTTCAGCTCCTACGAGCAGTACTTC
>NA|many|TRBJ1-2|TRBV5-1
CASRQDLNYGYTF
TGCGCCAGCAGACAGGACCTCAACTATGGCTACACCTTC
>NA|many|TRBJ1-5|TRBV7-8
CASSLASATVGNQPQHF
TGTGCCAGCAGCTTAGCTTCCGCAACGGTCGGCAATCAGCCCCAGCATTTT
>TRBD2|few|TRBJ2-3|TRBV5-1
CASSFAPAGDASDTQYF
TGCGCCAGCAGCTTCGCACCGGCGGGGGACGCATCTGATACGCAGTATTTT
>TRBD1|NA|TRBJ2-7|TRBV14
CASSQNRGLGEQYF
TGTGCCAGCAGCCAAAACAGGGGGCTGGGGGAGCAGTACTTC
>NA|once|TRBJ1-6|TRBV5-4
CASSSQGSGNSPLHF
TGTGCCAGCAGTTCCCAGGGGTCGGGTAATTCACCCCTCCACTTT
>NA|NA|TRBJ2-5|TRBV2
CASTTFETQYF
TGTGCCAGCACCACGTTTGAGACCCAGTACTTC
>NA|NA|TRBJ2-1|TRBV12-3/TRBV12-4
CASSLDRPDNEQFF
TGTGCCAGCAGCTTGGACAGACCGGACAATGAGCAGTTCTTC
>NA|NA|TRBJ2-2|TRBV7-9
CASSLRDTGGELFF
TGTGCCAGCAGCTTGAGGGACACGGGCGGGGAGCTGTTTTTT
>NA|few|TRBJ1-1|TRBV4-2
CASSQETNTEAFF
TGTGCCAGCAGCCAAGAAACGAACACTGAAGCTTTCTTT
>NA|few|TRBJ1-2|TRBV20-1
CSAQDNGYTF
TGCAGTGCCCAGGACAATGGCTACACCTTC
>NA|many|TRBJ1-5|TRBV6-5
CASMGGSNQPQHF
TGTGCCAGCATGGGGGGGTCCAATCAGCCCCAGCATTTT
>TRBD1|NA|TRBJ2-2|TRBV7-8
CASILGGQGFTGELFF
TGTGCCAGCATCTTAGGGGGACAGGGGTTTACCGGGGAGCTGTTTTTT
>TRBD2|few|TRBJ2-1|TRBV6-6
CASSWTSTLNEQFF
TGTGCCAGCAGCTGGACTAGCACTTTAAATGAGCAGTTCTTC
>NA|many|TRBJ1-6|TRBV27
CASSPRGGPLHF
TGTGCCAGCAGTCCCCGAGGTGGTCCCCTCCACTTT
>NA|few|TRBJ1-5|TRBV15
CATSGDYSNQPQHF
TGTGCCACCTCCGGGGACTATAGCAATCAGCCCCAGCATTTT
>TRBD1|NA|TRBJ1-1|TRBV3-1
CASSKDRDTRAAFF
TGTGCCAGCAGCAAAGACAGGGACACTCGCGCAGCTTTCTTT
>TRBD2|NA|TRBJ2-1|TRBV30
CAWSPQAGVYNEQFF
TGTGCCTGGAGCCCGCAGGCGGGAGTTTATAATGAGCAGTTCTTC
>NA|many|TRBJ2-7|TRBV7-2
CASSLGDGTRGGEQYF
TGTGCCAGCAGCCTAGGGGACGGGACTCGCGGCGGGGAGCAGTACTTC
>TRBD2|few|TRBJ2-7|TRBV12-3/TRBV12-4
CASSSGTSGRTQQYF
TGTGCCAGCAGCTCCGGGACTAGCGGGAGGACCCAGCAGTACTTC
>TRBD2|few|TRBJ2-2|TRBV12-3/TRBV12-4
CASGLAGETGELFF
TGTGCCAGCGGACTAGCGGGGGAAACCGGGGAGCTGTTTTTT
>NA|many|TRBJ2-2|TRBV10-3
CAISERQDTGELFF
TGTGCCATCAGTGAGCGTCAGGACACCGGGGAGCTGTTTTTT
>TRBD1|NA|TRBJ1-1|TRBV5-5
CASSDGTGGITTEAFF
TGTGCCAGCAGTGATGGGACAGGGGGGATAACCACTGAAGCTTTCTTT
>TRBD2|few|TRBJ2-7|TRBV5-1
CASSISGRGYEQYF
TGCGCCAGCAGCATTAGCGGGAGGGGCTACGAGCAGTACTTC
>TRBD1|few|TRBJ2-3|TRBV7-2
CASSLKQGTKADTDTQYF
TGTGCCAGCAGCTTAAAACAGGGGACGAAAGCCGACACAGATACGCAGTATTTT
>NA|few|TRBJ2-3|TRBV12-3/TRBV12-4
CASSPLGFSADTQYF
TGTGCCAGCAGCCCCTTGGGGTTTTCAGCAGATACGCAGTATTTT
>NA|few|TRBJ1-3|TRBV20-1
CSARGNTIYF
TGCAGTGCTCGTGGAAACACCATATATTTT
>NA|NA|TRBJ2-1|TRBV4-3
CASSQQTSLPYNEQFF
TGCGCCAGCAGCCAACAAACTAGCTTGCCCTACAATGAGCAGTTCTTC
>NA|many|TRBJ2-7|TRBV7-9
CASSLEGGRGAEQYF
TGTGCCAGCAGCCTCGAGGGGGGGCGAGGTGCCGAGCAGTACTTC
>NA|few|TRBJ1-2|TRBV7-9
CASSRDGYGYTF
TGTGCCAGCAGCCGCGACGGTTATGGCTACACCTTC
>NA|NA|TRBJ2-7|TRBV5-1
CASSLEVGSYEQYF
TGCGCCAGCAGCTTGGAGGTAGGCTCCTACGAGCAGTACTTC